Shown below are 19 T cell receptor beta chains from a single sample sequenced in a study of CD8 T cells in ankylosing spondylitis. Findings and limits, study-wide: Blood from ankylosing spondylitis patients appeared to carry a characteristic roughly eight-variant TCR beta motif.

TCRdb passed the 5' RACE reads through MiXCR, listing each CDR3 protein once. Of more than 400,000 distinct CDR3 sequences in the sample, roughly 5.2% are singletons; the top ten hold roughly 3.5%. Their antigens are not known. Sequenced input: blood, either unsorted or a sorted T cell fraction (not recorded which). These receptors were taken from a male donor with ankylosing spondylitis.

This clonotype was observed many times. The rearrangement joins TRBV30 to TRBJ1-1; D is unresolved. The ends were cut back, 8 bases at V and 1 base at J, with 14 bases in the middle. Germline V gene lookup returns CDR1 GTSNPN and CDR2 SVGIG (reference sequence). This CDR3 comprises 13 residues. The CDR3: CAGLEGWNTEAFF. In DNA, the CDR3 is TGTGCCGGGTTAGAAGGGTGGAACACTGAAGCTTTCTTT.

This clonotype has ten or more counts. The DNA of the CDR3 is TGTGCCAGCAGCTTACTAGCGGGGGGGCCAGGGACGCAGTATTTT. Encoded protein: CASSLLAGGPGTQYF. The chain links TRBV7-2 to TRBJ2-3; 12 positions match TRBD2. V gave up 2 bases and J gave up 9 bases; unmatched junction bases: 6. The length of the CDR3 is 15 residues. Germline CDR1 and CDR2: SGHTA and FQGNSA.

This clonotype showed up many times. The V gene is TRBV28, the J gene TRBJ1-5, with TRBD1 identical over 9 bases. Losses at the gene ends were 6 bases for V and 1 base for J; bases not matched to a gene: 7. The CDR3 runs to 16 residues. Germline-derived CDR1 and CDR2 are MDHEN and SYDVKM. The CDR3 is CASSDEGTGSNQPQHF. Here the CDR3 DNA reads TGTGCCAGCAGCGACGAGGGGACAGGGAGCAATCAGCCCCAGCATTTT.

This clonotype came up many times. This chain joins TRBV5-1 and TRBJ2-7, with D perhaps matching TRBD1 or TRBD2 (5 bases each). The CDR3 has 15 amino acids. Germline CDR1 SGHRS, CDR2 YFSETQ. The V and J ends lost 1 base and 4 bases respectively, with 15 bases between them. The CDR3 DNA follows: TGCGCCAGCAGCTTGCTGGGGGACGGGGAATACGAGCAGTACTTC. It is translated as CASSLLGDGEYEQYF.

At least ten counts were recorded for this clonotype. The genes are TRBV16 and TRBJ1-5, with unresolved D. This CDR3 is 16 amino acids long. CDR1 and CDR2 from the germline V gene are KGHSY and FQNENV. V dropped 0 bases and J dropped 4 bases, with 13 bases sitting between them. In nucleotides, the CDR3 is TGTGCCAGCAGCCAATCCCCCCAGGACCATAATCAGCCCCAGCATTTT. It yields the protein CASSQSPQDHNQPQHF.

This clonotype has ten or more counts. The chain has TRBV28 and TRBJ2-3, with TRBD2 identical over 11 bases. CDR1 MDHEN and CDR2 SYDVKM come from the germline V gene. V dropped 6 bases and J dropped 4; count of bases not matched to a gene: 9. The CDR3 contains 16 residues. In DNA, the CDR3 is TGTGCCAGCAGCGGTACTAGCGGGAGCTTCGCAGATACGCAGTATTTT. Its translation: CASSGTSGSFADTQYF. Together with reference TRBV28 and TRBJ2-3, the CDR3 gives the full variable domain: DVKVTQSSRYLVKRTGEKVFLECVQDMDHENMFWYRQDPGLGLRLIYFSYDVKMKEKGDIPEGYSVSREKKERFSLILESASTNQTSMYLCASSGTSGSFADTQYFGPGTRLTVL.

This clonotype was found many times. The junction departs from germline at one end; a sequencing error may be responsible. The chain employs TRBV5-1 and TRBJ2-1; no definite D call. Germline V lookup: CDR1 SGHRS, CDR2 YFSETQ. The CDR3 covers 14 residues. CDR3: CASSPSGAYNEQFF. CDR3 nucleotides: TGTGCCAGCAGCCCCTCTGGGGCCTACAATGAGCAGTTCTTC.

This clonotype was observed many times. This CDR3 reads CASSHGTGYGYTF. CDR3 coding DNA: TGTGCCAGCAGCCACGGGACAGGATATGGCTACACCTTC. The rearrangement joins TRBV4-2 to TRBJ1-2; 8 nucleotides align to TRBD1. The CDR3 loop spans 13 amino acids. V lost 3 bases to trimming and J lost 5 bases; unmatched junction nucleotides: 2. Germline CDR1 and CDR2: LGHNA and YNFKEQ.

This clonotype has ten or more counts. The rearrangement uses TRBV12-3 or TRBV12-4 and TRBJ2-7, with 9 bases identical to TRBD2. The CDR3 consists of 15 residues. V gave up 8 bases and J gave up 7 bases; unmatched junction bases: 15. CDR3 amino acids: CASGASGILPGEQYF. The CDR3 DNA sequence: TGTGCCAGCGGGGCTAGCGGGATCCTTCCGGGGGAGCAGTACTTC.

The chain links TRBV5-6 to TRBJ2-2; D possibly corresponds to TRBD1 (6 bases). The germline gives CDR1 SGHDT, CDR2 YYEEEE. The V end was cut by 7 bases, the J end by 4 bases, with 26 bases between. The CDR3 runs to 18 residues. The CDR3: CASGRGLRGEGFTGELFF. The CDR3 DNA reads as TGTGCCAGCGGCCGCGGGCTCAGGGGAGAGGGGTTCACCGGGGAGCTGTTTTTT.

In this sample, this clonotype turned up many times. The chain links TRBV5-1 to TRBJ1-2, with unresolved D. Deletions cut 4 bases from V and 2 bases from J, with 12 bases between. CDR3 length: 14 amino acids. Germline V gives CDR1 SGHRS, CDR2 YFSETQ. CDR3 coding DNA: TGCGCCAGCAGCCCGAGTCGGCGGAACTATGGCTACACCTTC. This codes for CASSPSRRNYGYTF. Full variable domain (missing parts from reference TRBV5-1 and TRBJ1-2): KAGVTQTPRYLIKTRGQQVTLSCSPISGHRSVSWYQQTPGQGLQFLFEYFSETQRNKGNFPGRFSGRQFSNSRSEMNVSTLELGDSALYLCASSPSRRNYGYTFGSGTRLTVV.

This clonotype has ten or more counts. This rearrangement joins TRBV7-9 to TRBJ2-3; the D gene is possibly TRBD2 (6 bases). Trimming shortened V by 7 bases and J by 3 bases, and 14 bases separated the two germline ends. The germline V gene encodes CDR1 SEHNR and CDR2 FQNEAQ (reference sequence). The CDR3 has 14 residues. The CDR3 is CASNGGGLTDTQYF. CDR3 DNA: TGTGCCAGCAATGGCGGAGGGCTTACAGATACGCAGTATTTT.

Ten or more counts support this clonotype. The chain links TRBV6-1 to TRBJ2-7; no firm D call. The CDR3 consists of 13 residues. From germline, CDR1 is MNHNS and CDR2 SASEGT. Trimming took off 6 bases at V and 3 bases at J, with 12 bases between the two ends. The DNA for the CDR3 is TGTGCCAGCAGGGCCGGTACAGTCTACGAGCAGTACTTC. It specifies CASRAGTVYEQYF.

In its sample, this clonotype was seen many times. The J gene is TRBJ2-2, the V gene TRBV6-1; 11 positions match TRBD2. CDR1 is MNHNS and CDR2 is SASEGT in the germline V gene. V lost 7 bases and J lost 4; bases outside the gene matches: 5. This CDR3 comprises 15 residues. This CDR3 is CASKTSGKATGELFF. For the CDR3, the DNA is TGTGCCAGCAAGACTAGCGGGAAAGCCACCGGGGAGCTGTTTTTT.

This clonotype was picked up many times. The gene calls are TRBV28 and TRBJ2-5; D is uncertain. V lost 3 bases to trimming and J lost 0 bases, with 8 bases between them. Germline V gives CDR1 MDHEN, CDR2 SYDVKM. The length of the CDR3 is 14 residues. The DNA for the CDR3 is TGTGCCAGCAGTTTTACCCGGAACCAAGAGACCCAGTACTTC. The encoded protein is CASSFTRNQETQYF.

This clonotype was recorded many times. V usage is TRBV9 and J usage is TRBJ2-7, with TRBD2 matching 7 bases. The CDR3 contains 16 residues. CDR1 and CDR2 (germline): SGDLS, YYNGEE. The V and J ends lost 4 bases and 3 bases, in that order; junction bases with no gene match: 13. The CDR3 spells CASSYGPGLPNYEQYF. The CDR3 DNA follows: TGTGCCAGCAGCTATGGCCCGGGACTACCGAACTACGAGCAGTACTTC.

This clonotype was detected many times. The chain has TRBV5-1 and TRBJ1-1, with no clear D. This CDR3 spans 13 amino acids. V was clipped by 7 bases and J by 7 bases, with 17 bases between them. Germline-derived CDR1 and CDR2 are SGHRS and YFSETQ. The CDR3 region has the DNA TGCGCCAGCCGACCCCGGGCCGCGGGTGAAGCTTTCTTT. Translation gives CASRPRAAGEAFF.

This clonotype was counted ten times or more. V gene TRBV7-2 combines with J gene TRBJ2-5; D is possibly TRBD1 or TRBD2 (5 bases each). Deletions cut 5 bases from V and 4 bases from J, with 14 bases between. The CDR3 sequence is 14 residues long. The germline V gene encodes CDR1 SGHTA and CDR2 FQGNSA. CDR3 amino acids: CASSIGTSIETQYF. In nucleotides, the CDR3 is TGTGCCAGCAGCATCGGGACCTCAATAGAGACCCAGTACTTC.

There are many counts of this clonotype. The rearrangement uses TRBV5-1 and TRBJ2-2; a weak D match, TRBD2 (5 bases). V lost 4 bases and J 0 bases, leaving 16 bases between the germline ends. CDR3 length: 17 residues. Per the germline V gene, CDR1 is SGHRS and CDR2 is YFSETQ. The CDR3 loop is CASSLVPGLPNTGELFF. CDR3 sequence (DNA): TGCGCCAGCAGCCTCGTACCCGGACTTCCGAACACCGGGGAGCTGTTTTTT.